This TCR beta chain originates from a study of vaccination effects on CD4 cells after COVID-19. Trimming took off 5 bases at V and 0 bases at J, with 14 bases between the two ends. The V gene's germline CDR1 is LNHDA and CDR2 SQIVND (reference sequence). This CDR3 is 15 amino acids long. The table came from immunoSEQ multiplex PCR; TCRdb's copy has only in-frame clones and leaves some out. The data contain roughly 24,000 clones, approximately 79% of them seen just once; the ten biggest clones take up roughly 17%. The table lists this clone with a count of one. Antigen: not known. Under the ViraFEST assay, PBMC were stimulated with viral peptide pools so that antigen-specific CD4+ T cells expanded. Sequencing was performed afterwards. At the end of more than 8 days of culture, CD4+ T cells were isolated. The person was diagnosed with PCR-confirmed SARS-CoV-2 infection between March and December 2020. The researchers cultured 1.5 million to 2.5 million PBMC per well with approximately 9.1 IU/ml IL-2 and roughly 9.1 ug/ml peptides. In the cultures, half the medium was exchanged for IL-2 medium on days 3 and 7.

This sequence originates from a human donor who had a prior SARS-CoV-2 infection. This sample comprised CD4+ T cells from PBMCs cultured with SARS-CoV-2 spike peptides, obtained before COVID-19 vaccination. The chain employs TRBV19 and TRBJ2-7; perhaps TRBD1 as D (7 bases). The CDR3 loop is CASSVRGTVSYEQYF. The CDR3 nucleotides are TGTGCCAGTAGTGTTCGGGGGACAGTCTCCTACGAGCAGTACTTC.